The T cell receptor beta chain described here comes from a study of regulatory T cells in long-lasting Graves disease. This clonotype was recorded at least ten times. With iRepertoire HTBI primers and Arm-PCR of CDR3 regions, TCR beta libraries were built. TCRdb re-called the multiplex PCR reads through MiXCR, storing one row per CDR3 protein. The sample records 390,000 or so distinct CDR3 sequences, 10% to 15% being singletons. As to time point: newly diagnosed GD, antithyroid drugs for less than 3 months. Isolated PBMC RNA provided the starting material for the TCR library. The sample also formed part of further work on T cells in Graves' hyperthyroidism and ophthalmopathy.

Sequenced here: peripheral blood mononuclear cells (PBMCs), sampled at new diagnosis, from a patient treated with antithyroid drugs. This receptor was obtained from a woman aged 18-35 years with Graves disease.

The CDR3 protein is CASSLETYRETQYF. DNA for the CDR3: TGTGCCAGCAGCTTAGAGACATATAGGGAGACCCAGTACTTC. The chain combines TRBV7-9 with TRBJ2-5; D is ambiguous. The V gene's germline CDR1 is SEHNR and CDR2 FQNEAQ (reference sequence). Trimming cost V 1 base and J 5 bases, with 11 bases left between them. The CDR3 runs 14 residues.